Below, 17 T cell receptor beta chains from the same sample are listed, as sequenced in a study of human thymus T cells. Resections obtained during corrective heart surgery supplied the thymus tissue. The method was immunoSEQ multiplex PCR; TCRdb's version includes in-frame clones alone and lacks a portion of them. The sample consists of roughly 120,000 clones, over 85% of them appearing once. Sequencing was carried out using thymus tissue. The receptors stem from a boy less than two years old with a congenital heart defect but otherwise immunologically healthy.

This clone was counted only a few times. J is TRBJ2-3 and V is TRBV19; the D is unclear. Trimming cost V 6 bases and J 1 base, with 8 bases left between them. CDR1 and CDR2 (germline): LNHDA, SQIVND (reference sequence). The CDR3 consists of 13 residues. The CDR3, as DNA: TGTGCCAGTAGAAGATACGGCACAGATACGCAGTATTTT. Translated, it gives CASRRYGTDTQYF.

The V gene is TRBV14, the J gene TRBJ1-6; D not certain. V lost 6 bases to trimming and J lost 7 bases, with 13 bases between them. The germline V gene has CDR1 SGHDN and CDR2 FVKESK. This CDR3 region has 14 residues. The CDR3 sequence is CASRGTWLNSPLHF. The CDR3 bases are TGTGCCAGCAGGGGTACATGGTTAAATTCACCCCTCCACTTT.

The J gene is TRBJ1-2, the V gene TRBV4-1; 9 bases map to TRBD1. In germline, CDR1 is MGHRA, CDR2 YSYEKL. Trimming removed 1 base from V and 6 bases from J; junction bases left unmatched: 3. This CDR3 contains 14 residues. The CDR3 DNA follows: TGCGCCAGCAGCCAAGTGGGACAGGGAGATGGCTACACCTTC. Translating it yields CASSQVGQGDGYTF.

This chain joins TRBV28 and TRBJ1-5; 7 bases map to TRBD1. The CDR3 loop spans 15 amino acids. Germline CDR1 and CDR2: MDHEN and SYDVKM. V lost 6 bases and J lost 3; bases outside the gene matches: 8. The CDR3 region has the DNA TGTGCCAGCAGCCCCGACAGGGACTTCAATCAGCCCCAGCATTTT. Translation gives CASSPDRDFNQPQHF.

This clone has just one count. This chain connects TRBV6-1 to TRBJ2-3; perhaps TRBD2 as D (5 bases). Trimming stripped 3 bases from V and 6 bases from J, with 22 bases between. The V gene's germline CDR1 is MNHNS and CDR2 SASEGT. The CDR3 consists of 17 residues. The CDR3 spells CASSDRGRELYPDTQYF. As DNA, the CDR3 is TGTGCCAGCAGTGACCGAGGAAGGGAGCTCTATCCCGATACGCAGTATTTT.

This rearrangement joins TRBV28 to TRBJ1-2, with unresolved D. V shed 4 bases and J shed 8 bases, with 20 bases lying between them. Germline CDR1 and CDR2: MDHEN and SYDVKM. The CDR3 loop spans 15 amino acids. The CDR3 coding sequence is TGTGCCAGCAGTTCCGGGTCCATCCCCCTCGGGGGCTACACCTTC. Protein: CASSSGSIPLGGYTF.

The chain recombines TRBV7-2 with TRBJ2-7; possibly TRBD1 for D (6 bases). The germline CDR1 and CDR2 sequences are SGHTA and FQGNSA. The V end was cut by 2 bases, the J end by 3 bases, with 20 bases between. This CDR3 is 17 amino acids long. CDR3 sequence (DNA): TGTGCCAGCAGCTTATTGCAAGGGACACCTACGAGCTACGAGCAGTACTTC. Amino acid sequence: CASSLLQGTPTSYEQYF.

CDR3 in amino acids: CASSQGISWAAPTTDTQYF. CDR3 DNA: TGCGCCAGCAGCCAAGGGATTTCCTGGGCGGCCCCTACCACAGATACGCAGTATTTT. The chain joins TRBV4-3 to TRBJ2-3; D gene uncertain. The CDR3 has 19 residues. The germline gives CDR1 LGHNA, CDR2 YSLEER. V was shortened by 1 base and J by 2 bases, with 22 bases between the two germline ends.

As DNA, the CDR3 is TGTGCCAGTAGTCACCCCCCAGGGGCATACTATGGCTACACCTTC. Protein: CASSHPPGAYYGYTF. The chain is built from TRBV19 and TRBJ1-2; TRBD1 is a possible D gene (6 bases). Per germline, CDR1 LNHDA and CDR2 SQIVND (reference sequence). This CDR3 has 15 amino acids. Trimming removed 5 bases from V and 3 bases from J, with 16 bases in between.

The rearrangement joins TRBV28 to TRBJ1-2; D perhaps matches TRBD1 (5 bases). Trimming left V 3 bases short and J 8 bases short, with 13 bases between. The CDR3 totals 13 residues. Germline V gene data show CDR1 as MDHEN and CDR2 as SYDVKM. The CDR3 region has the DNA TGTGCCAGCAGTTTGGGCGGGGGAAAAGGCTACACCTTC. Protein sequence: CASSLGGGKGYTF.

The V call is TRBV6-5, the J call TRBJ1-2; D is undetermined. CDR3 length: 14 residues. Trimming pared 5 bases from V and 1 base from J, leaving 11 bases between. Germline CDR1 MNHEY, CDR2 SVGAGI. CDR3 sequence: CASSPVAVNYGYTF. CDR3 bases: TGTGCCAGCAGTCCCGTGGCAGTTAACTATGGCTACACCTTC.

The V call is TRBV7-9, the J call TRBJ2-1; TRBD2 matches 16 bases. CDR3 length: 19 amino acids. J lost 7 bases, V lost 4 bases, and 13 bases had no gene match. Germline values: CDR1 SEHNR, CDR2 FQNEAQ (reference sequence). CDR3 in DNA: TGTGCCAGCAGCTATGAACCGGGACTAGCGGGGGGGAACTCGAATGAGCAGTTCTTC. Translated, it gives CASSYEPGLAGGNSNEQFF. The variable domain in full, with the rest retrieved from reference TRBV7-9 and TRBJ2-1, is DTGVSQNPRHKITKRGQNVTFRCDPISEHNRLYWYRQTLGQGPEFLTYFQNEAQLEKSRLLSDRFSAERPKGSFSTLEIQRTEQGDSAMYLCASSYEPGLAGGNSNEQFFGPGTRLTVL.

The V and J genes are TRBV30 and TRBJ2-2; 8 bases align to TRBD1. Trimming at V came to 4 bases and at J to 0 bases, leaving 10 bases not matched to a gene. Germline CDR1 and CDR2: GTSNPN and SVGIG (reference sequence). This CDR3 comprises 17 residues. The CDR3 sequence is CAWMGTRGPANTGELFF. The CDR3 DNA is TGTGCCTGGATGGGGACCAGGGGGCCCGCGAACACCGGGGAGCTGTTTTTT.

The V and J genes are TRBV6-4 and TRBJ2-3; TRBD2 agrees at 9 bases. The CDR3 contains 15 residues. Germline V CDR1 and CDR2: MRHNA, SNTAGT. V was clipped by 6 bases and J by 0 bases; unmatched bases: 4. CDR3: CASRAGTSSTDTQYF. CDR3 DNA: TGTGCCAGCAGGGCCGGGACTAGCAGCACAGATACGCAGTATTTT.

The V gene is TRBV7-2, the J gene TRBJ1-4, with TRBD1 matching 9 bases. Germline V lookup: CDR1 SGHTA, CDR2 FQGNSA. The CDR3 totals 15 residues. The J segment lost 4 bases and the V segment lost 4 bases, leaving 4 bases of the junction unmatched. The chain's CDR3 is CASSSRQGVNEKLFF. The CDR3 coding sequence is TGTGCCAGCAGCTCCCGACAGGGGGTTAATGAAAAACTGTTTTTT.

This sequence joins TRBV28 and TRBJ1-6, with D tentatively TRBD1 (6 bases). CDR3 length equals 14 residues. Germline V gene sequence: CDR1 MDHEN, CDR2 SYDVKM. V lost 6 bases to trimming and J lost 6 bases, with 12 bases between them. CDR3 DNA: TGTGCCAGCAGGAGGGACATTTTTAATTCACCCCTCCACTTT. Translation: CASRRDIFNSPLHF.

The V gene is TRBV7-2, the J gene TRBJ2-7, with 8 bases lining up with TRBD2. J gave up 1 base and V 1 base, and 6 bases lay outside the gene matches. CDR1 and CDR2 (germline): SGHTA, FQGNSA. This CDR3 is built from 16 residues. CDR3 DNA sequence: TGTGCCAGCAGCTTAGGTCGCCCTAGCGGGTCCTACGAGCAGTACTTC. As protein: CASSLGRPSGSYEQYF.